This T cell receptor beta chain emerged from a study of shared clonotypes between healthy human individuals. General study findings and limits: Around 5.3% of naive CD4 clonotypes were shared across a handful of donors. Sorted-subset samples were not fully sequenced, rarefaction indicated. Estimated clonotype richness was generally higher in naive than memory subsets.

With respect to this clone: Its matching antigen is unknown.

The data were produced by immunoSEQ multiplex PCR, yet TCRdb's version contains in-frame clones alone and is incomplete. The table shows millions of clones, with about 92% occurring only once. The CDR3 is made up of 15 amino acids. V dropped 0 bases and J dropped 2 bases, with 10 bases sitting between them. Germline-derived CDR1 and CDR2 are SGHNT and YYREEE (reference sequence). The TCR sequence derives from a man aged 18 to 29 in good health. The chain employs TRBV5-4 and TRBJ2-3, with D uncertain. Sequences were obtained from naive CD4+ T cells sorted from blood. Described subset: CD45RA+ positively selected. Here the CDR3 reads CASSLARENTDTQYF. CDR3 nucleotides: TGTGCCAGCAGCTTGGCACGTGAGAACACAGATACGCAGTATTTT.